This T cell receptor (beta chain) came from a study of T-cell memory formation after mild COVID-19. TCRdb re-called the 5' RACE reads through MiXCR, storing one row per CDR3 protein. Of a few hundred thousand distinct CDR3 sequences in the sample, approximately 21% were seen once. CDR3 length: 15 residues. V gave up 6 bases and J gave up 4 bases; unmatched junction bases: 6. This TCR was recovered from an adult woman who had mild COVID-19 (a few samples of this study predate the infection). Cell type and time point are not known. The chain employs TRBV12-3 or TRBV12-4 and TRBJ2-1, with 10 bases matching TRBD1. The sequencing sample was made of PBMCs or a T cell subset sorted from them (not recorded which). CDR3 residues: CASSDRDRGYNEQFF. DNA of the CDR3: TGTGCCAGCAGCGACCGGGACAGGGGATACAATGAGCAGTTCTTC.